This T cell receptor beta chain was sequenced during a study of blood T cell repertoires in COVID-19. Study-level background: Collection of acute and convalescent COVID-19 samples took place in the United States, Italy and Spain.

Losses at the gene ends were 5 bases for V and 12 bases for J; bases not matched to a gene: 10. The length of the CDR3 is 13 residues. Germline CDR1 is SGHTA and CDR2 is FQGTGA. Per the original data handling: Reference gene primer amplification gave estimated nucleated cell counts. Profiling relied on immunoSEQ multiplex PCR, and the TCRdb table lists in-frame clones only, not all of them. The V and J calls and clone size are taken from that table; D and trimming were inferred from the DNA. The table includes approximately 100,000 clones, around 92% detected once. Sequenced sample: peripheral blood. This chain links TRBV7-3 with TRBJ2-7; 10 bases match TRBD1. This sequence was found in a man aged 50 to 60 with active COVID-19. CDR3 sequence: CASSLDDRGLRYF. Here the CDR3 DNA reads TGTGCCAGCAGCCTCGACGACAGGGGGCTACGGTACTTC.